Listed here are 16 T cell receptor beta chains from one sample, sequenced in a study of blood T cell repertoires in COVID-19. The protocol was immunoSEQ multiplex PCR, while the TCRdb copy is restricted to in-frame clones and leaves out a portion. The sample has approximately 210,000 clones, roughly 86% seen once. Sequencing was carried out using peripheral blood. The receptors were gathered from a woman between 40 and 55 years old with acute or convalescent COVID-19.

J is TRBJ2-1 and V is TRBV7-3, with TRBD2 matching over 16 bases. Trimming cost V 5 bases and J 2 bases; bases outside gene matches: 9. Germline V gene sequence: CDR1 SGHTA, CDR2 FQGTGA. The CDR3 is 19 residues long. As DNA, the CDR3 is TGTGCCAGCAGCCCCGGGACTAGCGGGGGGGTCGACCCCTACAATGAGCAGTTCTTC. It codes for CASSPGTSGGVDPYNEQFF. Full variable domain (remainder filled in from reference TRBV7-3 and TRBJ2-1): GAGVSQTPSNKVTEKGKYVELRCDPISGHTALYWYRQSLGQGPEFLIYFQGTGAADDSGLPNDRFFAVRPEGSVSTLKIQRTERGDSAVYLCASSPGTSGGVDPYNEQFFGPGTRLTVL.

V and J are TRBV19 and TRBJ1-1, with 7 bases fitting TRBD1. Trimming at V came to 6 bases and at J to 4 bases, leaving 5 bases not matched to a gene. The CDR3 loop spans 13 amino acids. From germline, CDR1 is LNHDA and CDR2 SQIVND (reference sequence). The CDR3 DNA is TGTGCCAGTAGCAGGGGGATGAGCACTGAAGCTTTCTTT. Protein product: CASSRGMSTEAFF. The variable domain in full, completed from reference TRBV19 and TRBJ1-1, reads DGGITQSPKYLFRKEGQNVTLSCEQNLNHDAMYWYRQDPGQGLRLIYYSQIVNDFQKGDIAEGYSVSREKKESFPLTVTSAQKNPTAFYLCASSRGMSTEAFFGQGTRLTVV.

CDR3 region: CASSSLAGGVGQPQHF. CDR3 coding DNA: TGTGCCAGCAGTTCTCTAGCGGGGGGCGTAGGTCAGCCCCAGCATTTT. The rearrangement joins TRBV6-6 to TRBJ1-5; a possible D gene is TRBD1 (6 bases). Germline CDR1 and CDR2: MNHNY and SVGAGI (reference sequence). The V gene lost 4 bases and the J gene lost 6 bases, with 19 bases spanning the gap. This CDR3 has 16 amino acids.

This chain connects TRBV12-3 or TRBV12-4 to TRBJ2-2; D possibly corresponds to TRBD1 (7 bases). This CDR3 is 13 amino acids long. V lost 11 bases, J lost 1 base, and 11 bases lay in between. The DNA of the CDR3 is TGTGCCGGCGGGACAGTGAACACCGGGGAGCTGTTTTTT. It codes for CAGGTVNTGELFF.

V usage is TRBV29-1 and J usage is TRBJ1-2; 7 bases fit TRBD1. The CDR3 contains 14 residues. V lost 0 bases to trimming and J lost 7 bases; unmatched junction nucleotides: 8. Germline-derived CDR1 and CDR2 are SQVTM and ANQGSEA. CDR3 sequence: CSVEDLGQNIGYTF. CDR3 coding DNA: TGCAGCGTTGAAGATTTGGGACAGAATATTGGCTACACCTTC.

The gene calls are TRBV24-1 and TRBJ2-2, with TRBD1 matching 9 bases. The CDR3 spans 16 residues. V gave up 3 bases and J gave up 6 bases; unmatched junction bases: 7. Germline assignment: CDR1 KGHDR and CDR2 SFDVKD. In nucleotides, the CDR3 is TGTGCCACCAGTGATCGGGGACAGGGAAGACCCGGGGAGCTGTTTTTT. This translates into CATSDRGQGRPGELFF.

The V call is TRBV10-3, the J call TRBJ1-6, with D tentatively TRBD1 (6 bases). V lost 3 bases and J 8 bases, leaving 14 bases between the germline ends. The CDR3 has 15 amino acids. Germline lookup yields CDR1 ENHRY and CDR2 SYGVKD. The CDR3 protein is CAISETGFRDSPLHF. The CDR3 nucleotides read TGTGCCATCAGTGAAACAGGGTTTCGGGATTCACCCCTCCACTTT.

The CDR3 sequence is CASSFSRTGTGTYEQYF. CDR3 DNA sequence: TGCGCCAGCAGCTTCTCTCGCACCGGGACAGGGACCTACGAGCAGTACTTC. The chain has TRBV5-1 and TRBJ2-7, with 9 bases identical to TRBD1. The ends lost 2 bases at V and 2 bases at J; junction bases unmatched: 11. The CDR3 sequence is 17 residues long. The germline CDR1 and CDR2 sequences are SGHRS and YFSETQ.

V gene TRBV4-3 combines with J gene TRBJ2-1, with 13 bases aligning to TRBD2. The CDR3 extends over 17 amino acids. The germline V gene has CDR1 LGHNA and CDR2 YSLEER. The J segment lost 8 bases and the V segment lost 4 bases, leaving 11 bases of the junction unmatched. CDR3 loop: CASSPLETGTSGDEQFF. The CDR3 DNA is TGCGCCAGCAGCCCCCTAGAGACCGGGACTAGCGGGGATGAGCAGTTCTTC.

This chain uses TRBV7-9 with TRBJ1-3; D remains ambiguous. V shed 1 base and J shed 2 bases, with 6 bases lying between them. CDR3 length: 14 amino acids. Germline V CDR1 and CDR2: SEHNR, FQNEAQ (reference sequence). The CDR3 sequence is CASSLGTPGNTIYF. CDR3 coding DNA: TGTGCCAGCAGCTTAGGGACTCCTGGAAACACCATATATTTT.

J is TRBJ2-3 and V is TRBV19; the D is unclear. Germline CDR1 and CDR2: LNHDA and SQIVND (reference sequence). This CDR3 contains 15 residues. Trimming removed 0 bases at V and 2 bases at J, with 9 bases between. The CDR3 sequence is CASSIEAETTDTQYF. CDR3 DNA sequence: TGTGCCAGTAGTATAGAGGCGGAGACCACAGATACGCAGTATTTT.

The rearrangement uses TRBV30 and TRBJ2-2; D perhaps matches TRBD2 (5 bases). Trimming cost V 0 bases and J 3 bases, with 8 bases left between them. Germline V gene lookup returns CDR1 GTSNPN and CDR2 SVGIG (reference sequence). CDR3 size: 14 residues. Here the CDR3 reads CAWSVRGYTGELFF. CDR3 nucleotide sequence: TGTGCCTGGAGTGTACGAGGGTACACCGGGGAGCTGTTTTTT.

DNA of the CDR3: TGTGCCAGCAGTTTCCTCTGGGCGGGAGTTCCCCACGAGCAGTACTTC. Protein: CASSFLWAGVPHEQYF. The chain links TRBV27 to TRBJ2-7, with 7 positions matching TRBD2. The CDR3 totals 16 residues. Trimming removed 3 bases from V and 5 bases from J; junction bases left unmatched: 13. CDR1 is MNHEY, CDR2 SMNVEV, per germline (reference sequence).

V gene TRBV6-5 combines with J gene TRBJ2-3; 7 positions agree with TRBD2. CDR1 is MNHEY, CDR2 SVGAGI, per germline. V lost 4 bases and J lost 6; bases outside the gene matches: 10. This CDR3 contains 15 residues. The CDR3 DNA follows: TGTGCCAGCAGTTTGCGCCGGGGGGAAGTTGATACGCAGTATTTT. Its translation is CASSLRRGEVDTQYF.

The V and J genes are TRBV5-1 and TRBJ2-1, with D perhaps TRBD1 (6 bases). V shed 1 base and J shed 4 bases, with 12 bases lying between them. The CDR3 extends over 15 amino acids. Germline CDR1 and CDR2: SGHRS and YFSETQ. The CDR3 nucleotides are TGCGCCAGCAGCTTGTCCTCAGGGACATACAATGAGCAGTTCTTC. Translated: CASSLSSGTYNEQFF.

The chain is built from TRBV12-3 or TRBV12-4 and TRBJ1-2; D remains unclear. The V end was cut by 4 bases, the J end by 3 bases, with 9 bases between. CDR3 length equals 13 residues. The CDR3 DNA reads as TGTGCCAGCAGTTCCTACGAGGACTATGGCTACACCTTC. It is translated as CASSSYEDYGYTF.